Sequencing of this TCR beta chain was carried out in a study of blood T cell repertoires in COVID-19. Whole-study context: Acute and convalescent COVID-19 samples came from the United States, Italy and Spain. PBMCs, B-cell-depleted T cells, or T cells were the source of the cDNA or gDNA that made up the material.

In the source study's methods: Estimated nucleated cell counts came from reference gene primer amplification. The table came from immunoSEQ multiplex PCR; TCRdb's copy has only in-frame clones and leaves some out. That table is the source of V, J and clone size, and D and trimming were worked out from the DNA. Of roughly 150,000 clones listed, 80% were seen once; the top ten hold over 0.5%. The CDR3 is made up of 13 amino acids. Germline V gene sequence: CDR1 SNHLY, CDR2 FYNNEI. The germline V and J ends were trimmed by 0 bases and 4 bases, with 5 bases remaining between them. The genes are TRBV2 and TRBJ2-3, with D unclear. Sequencing was performed on peripheral blood. The receptor was derived from a man between 60 and 75 years old with acute or convalescent COVID-19. The CDR3 sequence: CASSEARADTQYF. The CDR3 DNA follows: TGTGCCAGCAGTGAAGCGCGAGCAGATACGCAGTATTTT. Supplemented by reference TRBV2 and TRBJ2-3, the full variable domain reads EPEVTQTPSHQVTQMGQEVILRCVPISNHLYFYWYRQILGQKVEFLVSFYNNEISEKSEIFDDQFSVERPDGSNFTLKIRSTKLEDSAMYFCASSEARADTQYFGPGTRLTVL.